This is a list of T cell receptor beta chains from one sample in a study of CD8 T cells in ankylosing spondylitis. MiXCR was run by TCRdb on the 5' RACE reads, yielding one entry per CDR3 protein. The table includes fewer than 500,000 distinct CDR3 sequences, roughly 25% detected once. The sample was blood, either unsorted or a sorted T cell fraction (not recorded which). Source of these receptors: a male donor with ankylosing spondylitis. CDR3s include the opening cysteine and the closing phenylalanine or tryptophan. A D gene is named only where the DNA matches it firmly. Not all rows give a size; the values are once, few, many and, for expanded clones, a class.

cdr3_nt cdr3_aa j_call v_call clone_size d_call
TGCAGTGCTAGTGAAGGGACAGGGGGAAACACCATATATTTT CSASEGTGGNTIYF TRBJ1-3 TRBV20-1 - TRBD1
TGTGCCAGCAGCCGGGGGCCAACAGTTAGCCGCCCAGAGACCCAGTACTTC CASSRGPTVSRPETQYF TRBJ2-5 TRBV11-2 few -
TGTGCCACCAGCAGAGATCTTGCAGGAGATACTTATGGCTACACCTTC CATSRDLAGDTYGYTF TRBJ1-2 TRBV15 few -
TGCAGCGTTGAAGCTTCAGGGGGCGGGTACGAGCAGTACTTC CSVEASGGGYEQYF TRBJ2-7 TRBV29-1 few TRBD1
TGTGCCAGCAGTGAGAGGGGACAGGGCTTCCAGACCCAGTACTTC CASSERGQGFQTQYF TRBJ2-5 TRBV2 - TRBD1
TGTGCCAGCAGCCAAGATAGGAGCTCCTACAATGAGCAGTTCTTC CASSQDRSSYNEQFF TRBJ2-1 TRBV3-1 few -
TGTGCCATAGCGGGAGAGGGAGAGACCCAGTACTTC CAIAGEGETQYF TRBJ2-5 TRBV7-7 few TRBD2
TGTGCCAGCAGCCCAGGGAGCGGGAGGGCGTACGAGCAGTACTTC CASSPGSGRAYEQYF TRBJ2-7 TRBV27 few TRBD2
TGCAGTGCAGAGGGGAGACGTGAAGAGACCCAGTACTTC CSAEGRREETQYF TRBJ2-5 TRBV20-1 - -
TGTGCCACCAGTGATTTGCTTACCAACTACAATGAGCAGTTCTTC CATSDLLTNYNEQFF TRBJ2-1 TRBV24-1 - -
TGTGCCAGCAGCTTACGACGAAACAATGAGCAGTTCTTC CASSLRRNNEQFF TRBJ2-1 TRBV7-8 few -
TGCGCCAGCAGCTTGGCCGAGGGAGGAAAACTGTTTTTT CASSLAEGGKLFF TRBJ1-4 TRBV5-1 - -
TGTGCCAGCAGCTTAGTGGGGAATGGAAACACCATATATTTT CASSLVGNGNTIYF TRBJ1-3 TRBV7-2 few -
TGCGCCAGCAGAAACAGGGTAGACACCGGGGAGCTGTTTTTT CASRNRVDTGELFF TRBJ2-2 TRBV5-1 many -
TGTGCCAGCAGCTTACCAATACCAGGGAGTGAGCAGTTCTTC CASSLPIPGSEQFF TRBJ2-1 TRBV7-2 - -
TGCGCCAGCAGCGGGATGTTAGGTATGAACACTGAAGCTTTCTTT CASSGMLGMNTEAFF TRBJ1-1 TRBV5-1 - -
TGCAGTGCTAGAGATCAAGCGTGGGAGGGCCTAAACATTCAGTACTTC CSARDQAWEGLNIQYF TRBJ2-4 TRBV20-1 few TRBD2
TGCAGCGTTGAGGGACAGGGGAGCCGTGAGACCCAGTACTTC CSVEGQGSRETQYF TRBJ2-5 TRBV29-1 - TRBD1
TGTGCCAGCAGCTTAGAACGGATGAACACTGAAGCTTTCTTT CASSLERMNTEAFF TRBJ1-1 TRBV11-2 many -
TGTGCCACCAGCAGACCAAATCTACCCCAAGAGACCCAGTACTTC CATSRPNLPQETQYF TRBJ2-5 TRBV15 few -
TGCAGTGCTAGTGTCTTACTGGGCAATGAGCAGTTCTTC CSASVLLGNEQFF TRBJ2-1 TRBV20-1 few -
TGCGGGAGTATGGGGGAGGAGACCCAGTACTTC CGSMGEETQYF TRBJ2-5 TRBV20-1 - -
TGTGCCAGCAGGCCCGGGACAGCGGTCAGACACGCCGGGGAGCTGTTTTTT CASRPGTAVRHAGELFF TRBJ2-2 TRBV2 - TRBD1
TGTGCCAGCAGCCCTCGTTATGGGCTGGCCGAGCAGTACTTC CASSPRYGLAEQYF TRBJ2-7 TRBV5-5 - -
TGTGCCAGCAGCCAGATTCGCGGAGCGGCTAACCAAGAGACCCAGTACTTC CASSQIRGAANQETQYF TRBJ2-5 TRBV3-1 - -
TGCGCCAGCAGCTTGGCGACTTCGGACAATGAGCAGTTCTTC CASSLATSDNEQFF TRBJ2-1 TRBV5-1 few -
TGCGCCAGCAGTGAGATGCGGAATCAGCCCCAGCATTTT CASSEMRNQPQHF TRBJ1-5 TRBV10-2 few -
TGTGCCAGCTCACCAGGGGAGGGCGAGCAGTACTTC CASSPGEGEQYF TRBJ2-7 TRBV18 few TRBD2
TGCGCCAGCGGACAGGGGGCTGGAAACACCATATATTTT CASGQGAGNTIYF TRBJ1-3 TRBV5-1 - TRBD1
TGTGCCAGCAGCTTACCCCCCGGAGCGGCCAGCTCCTACAATGAGCAGTTCTTC CASSLPPGAASSYNEQFF TRBJ2-1 TRBV11-2 - -
TGTGCCAGCAGCATCAGGGGGCAAGTGGGCACTGAAGCTTTCTTT CASSIRGQVGTEAFF TRBJ1-1 TRBV11-2 - TRBD1
TGCAGCGTGCAAGCCGGACTAGCGGGAGGGGACACCGGGGAGCTGTTTTTT CSVQAGLAGGDTGELFF TRBJ2-2 TRBV29-1 few TRBD2
TGTGCCAGCAGCCCAAAGGGGGTTAGCTCCTACAATGAGCAGTTCTTC CASSPKGVSSYNEQFF TRBJ2-1 TRBV7-9 few -
TGTGCCAGCGGAGTAAGGGGAGAAAAACTGTTTTTT CASGVRGEKLFF TRBJ1-4 TRBV6-5 few -
TGTGCCACCGGTAGTCCCGCGAACACCGGGGAGCTGTTTTTT CATGSPANTGELFF TRBJ2-2 TRBV24-1 few -
TGTGCCAGCAGCCTCACGGACCGTAGCAATCAGCCCCAGCATTTT CASSLTDRSNQPQHF TRBJ1-5 TRBV7-2 - -
TGCAGTTCGCCTCAGCAAGAGACCCAGTACTTC CSSPQQETQYF TRBJ2-5 TRBV20-1 - -
TGTGCCAGCAGTTTACGGGGGACAGCGAACACTGAAGCTTTCTTT CASSLRGTANTEAFF TRBJ1-1 TRBV12-3/TRBV12-4 - TRBD1
TGCGCCAGCAGCTTGGAGGTGGGGGGCGAGCAGTTCTTC CASSLEVGGEQFF TRBJ2-1 TRBV5-1 few -
TGCAGTGCCTCCCGATTTGACGGACCCCTAACCGGGGAGCTGTTTTTT CSASRFDGPLTGELFF TRBJ2-2 TRBV20-1 - -